These T cell receptor beta chains were read from a single sample in a study of T cells in Graves' hyperthyroidism and ophthalmopathy. TCRdb reprocessed the multiplex PCR reads via MiXCR and lists one record per CDR3 protein. The table has some 350,000 distinct CDR3 sequences, 15% to 18% seen once. Sequencing was done on a sample of blood. The receptors stem from a young woman with Graves' hyperthyroidism that later progressed to Graves' ophthalmopathy. The CDR3 runs from the conserved cysteine through the conserved F or W. D genes are given only for firm matches. Only part of the rows carry a size: once, few, many, or a class if the clone is expanded.

J gene: TRBJ2-7
D gene: NA
clone size: many
V gene: TRBV11-2
CDR3 DNA: TGTGCCAGCAGCCCTAGGGGGGGAAGATTTTCCTACGAGCAGTACTTC
CDR3 protein: CASSPRGGRFSYEQYF

J gene: TRBJ2-2
D gene: NA
clone size: NA
V gene: TRBV19
CDR3 DNA: TGTGCCAGTAGTCTACGGTCAGGGGCTTGGAACACCGGGGAGCTGTTTTTT
CDR3 protein: CASSLRSGAWNTGELFF

J gene: TRBJ1-1
D gene: NA
clone size: many
V gene: TRBV28
CDR3 DNA: TGTGCCAGCAGTAACGCAGGTGGAGTCCCTGAAGCTTTCTTT
CDR3 protein: CASSNAGGVPEAFF

J gene: TRBJ2-3
D gene: TRBD2
clone size: NA
V gene: TRBV27
CDR3 DNA: TGTGCCAGCACTCCGGGGGGGGGATACGCAGATACGCAGTATTTT
CDR3 protein: CASTPGGGYADTQYF

J gene: TRBJ2-5
D gene: TRBD2
clone size: many
V gene: TRBV12-3/TRBV12-4
CDR3 DNA: TGTGCCAGCAGTTTAAGGCTAGCGGGAGTGGGGGAGACCCAGTACTTC
CDR3 protein: CASSLRLAGVGETQYF

J gene: TRBJ2-7
D gene: NA
clone size: many
V gene: TRBV27
CDR3 DNA: TGTGCCAGCAGCAACAAAGCACTATACGAGCAGTACTTC
CDR3 protein: CASSNKALYEQYF

J gene: TRBJ2-3
D gene: TRBD2
clone size: NA
V gene: TRBV6-5
CDR3 DNA: TGTGCCAGCAGTTACTCTCCTAGCGGGAGAGGAGCAGATACGCAGTATTTT
CDR3 protein: CASSYSPSGRGADTQYF

J gene: TRBJ2-2
D gene: TRBD2
clone size: NA
V gene: TRBV28
CDR3 DNA: TGTGGGAGCGGGACTTACACCGGGGAGCTGTTTTTT
CDR3 protein: CGSGTYTGELFF

J gene: TRBJ1-1
D gene: NA
clone size: NA
V gene: TRBV5-1
CDR3 DNA: TGCGCCAGCAGCCAGCAAGGGAGGGACACTGAAGCTTTCTTT
CDR3 protein: CASSQQGRDTEAFF

J gene: TRBJ2-1
D gene: TRBD1
clone size: many
V gene: TRBV6-2/TRBV6-3
CDR3 DNA: TGTGCCAGCAGTTACCAGCGACAGGGATACAATGAGCAGTTCTTC
CDR3 protein: CASSYQRQGYNEQFF

J gene: TRBJ2-6
D gene: NA
clone size: few
V gene: TRBV9
CDR3 DNA: TGTGCCAGCAGCGTAGGGACAACAGGGAGCGGGGCCAACGTCCTGACTTTC
CDR3 protein: CASSVGTTGSGANVLTF

J gene: TRBJ2-1
D gene: NA
clone size: NA
V gene: TRBV3-1
CDR3 DNA: TGTGCCAGCAGCCCGGGACTTTTAGAGCAGTTCTTC
CDR3 protein: CASSPGLLEQFF

J gene: TRBJ2-3
D gene: NA
clone size: few
V gene: TRBV5-6
CDR3 DNA: TGTGCCAGCAGCTTCTTTTCGGAGATAGATACGCAGTATTTT
CDR3 protein: CASSFFSEIDTQYF

J gene: TRBJ2-1
D gene: TRBD2
clone size: many
V gene: TRBV11-3
CDR3 DNA: TGTGCCAGCAGCTTAGGAGCTAGCGGGAGTTTTAATGAGCAGTTCTTC
CDR3 protein: CASSLGASGSFNEQFF

J gene: TRBJ1-5
D gene: NA
clone size: many
V gene: TRBV28
CDR3 DNA: TGTGCCAGCAGGGACAGCTCGGGGCAGCCCCAGCATTTT
CDR3 protein: CASRDSSGQPQHF

J gene: TRBJ2-2
D gene: NA
clone size: NA
V gene: TRBV12-3/TRBV12-4
CDR3 DNA: TGTGCCAGCAGTTTCAGGTCGGCAGCCGGGGAGCTGTTTTTT
CDR3 protein: CASSFRSAAGELFF

J gene: TRBJ2-1
D gene: NA
clone size: few
V gene: TRBV2
CDR3 DNA: TGTGCCAGCAGTGAGCTAGCGCCTCTAAGCTCCTACAATGAGCAGTTCTTC
CDR3 protein: CASSELAPLSSYNEQFF

J gene: TRBJ2-1
D gene: NA
clone size: many
V gene: TRBV14
CDR3 DNA: TGTGCCAGCAGCCAAGATTTGGGTCATGAGCAGTTCTTC
CDR3 protein: CASSQDLGHEQFF

J gene: TRBJ2-2
D gene: NA
clone size: many
V gene: TRBV14
CDR3 DNA: TGTGCCAGCAGCCCACACCCCAGGGTGGCCGGGGAGCTGTTTTTT
CDR3 protein: CASSPHPRVAGELFF

J gene: TRBJ2-5
D gene: TRBD2
clone size: NA
V gene: TRBV12-3/TRBV12-4
CDR3 DNA: TGTGCCAGCAGTCCTCTGGGAGGGCCGTCGTACGGGACCCAGTACTTC
CDR3 protein: CASSPLGGPSYGTQYF

J gene: TRBJ1-2
D gene: TRBD1
clone size: few
V gene: TRBV28
CDR3 DNA: TGTGCCAGCAGTTCCGGGACAGCCGCCTATGGCTACACCTTC
CDR3 protein: CASSSGTAAYGYTF

J gene: TRBJ2-5
D gene: NA
clone size: NA
V gene: TRBV5-1
CDR3 DNA: TGCGCCAGCCGGCTCAGGTACGGGACGGCATACCAAGAGACCCAGTACTTC
CDR3 protein: CASRLRYGTAYQETQYF

J gene: TRBJ2-1
D gene: TRBD2
clone size: many
V gene: TRBV28
CDR3 DNA: TGTGCCAGCAGTACCCCTTTCCGAACTAGCGGGAGGGCCCGTAACAATGAGCAGTTCTTC
CDR3 protein: CASSTPFRTSGRARNNEQFF

J gene: TRBJ2-5
D gene: TRBD2
clone size: many
V gene: TRBV2
CDR3 DNA: TGTGCCAGCAACACAGGACTAGCGGGGCACCAAGAGACCCAGTACTTC
CDR3 protein: CASNTGLAGHQETQYF

J gene: TRBJ2-1
D gene: TRBD2
clone size: once
V gene: TRBV20-1
CDR3 DNA: TGCAGTGCTACTACAACTAGCGGGGACTACAATGAGCAGTTCTTC
CDR3 protein: CSATTTSGDYNEQFF

J gene: TRBJ1-2
D gene: TRBD1
clone size: NA
V gene: TRBV20-1
CDR3 DNA: TGCAGTGCTAGAGATCCGCCCAGCGGGACAGGGGATGGCTACACCTTC
CDR3 protein: CSARDPPSGTGDGYTF

J gene: TRBJ2-1
D gene: TRBD2
clone size: few
V gene: TRBV6-2/TRBV6-3
CDR3 DNA: TGTGCCAGCAGTTATCCACTAGCGGGAGGGCTGATCAATGAGCAGTTCTTC
CDR3 protein: CASSYPLAGGLINEQFF

J gene: TRBJ2-5
D gene: NA
clone size: many
V gene: TRBV12-3/TRBV12-4
CDR3 DNA: TGTGCCAGCAGGCAGGACGGCCCCATGGAGACCCAGTACTTC
CDR3 protein: CASRQDGPMETQYF

J gene: TRBJ2-7
D gene: TRBD2
clone size: NA
V gene: TRBV7-9
CDR3 DNA: TGTGCCAGCAGCCAGACTAGCGGGAGGTCACATAAATACGAGCAGTACTTC
CDR3 protein: CASSQTSGRSHKYEQYF

J gene: TRBJ1-6
D gene: TRBD1
clone size: many
V gene: TRBV20-1
CDR3 DNA: TGCAGTGCCCCCGGGACAGGGACATCACCCCTCCACTTT
CDR3 protein: CSAPGTGTSPLHF

J gene: TRBJ2-7
D gene: NA
clone size: NA
V gene: TRBV24-1
CDR3 DNA: TGTGCCACCAGTGATAGGTACGAGCAGTACTTC
CDR3 protein: CATSDRYEQYF

J gene: TRBJ2-5
D gene: NA
clone size: NA
V gene: TRBV4-2
CDR3 DNA: TGTGCCAGCAGCCAAGCCCTACAAGAGACCCAGTACTTC
CDR3 protein: CASSQALQETQYF

J gene: TRBJ2-1
D gene: TRBD2
clone size: NA
V gene: TRBV11-2
CDR3 DNA: TGTGCCAGCAGCTTCCGGCTAGCGGGAGTAGGCGAGCAGTTCTTC
CDR3 protein: CASSFRLAGVGEQFF

J gene: TRBJ2-3
D gene: NA
clone size: many
V gene: TRBV12-3/TRBV12-4
CDR3 DNA: TGTGCCAGCAGTTTATCGTCGGACACAGATACGCAGTATTTT
CDR3 protein: CASSLSSDTDTQYF

J gene: TRBJ2-2
D gene: NA
clone size: many
V gene: TRBV5-1
CDR3 DNA: TGCGCCAGCAGCCCTTCAACACGAACGAACACCGGGGAGCTGTTTTTT
CDR3 protein: CASSPSTRTNTGELFF

J gene: TRBJ2-7
D gene: NA
clone size: NA
V gene: TRBV7-9
CDR3 DNA: TGTGCCAGCAGCTTAGCGGGTCCAGGGGAGCAGTACTTC
CDR3 protein: CASSLAGPGEQYF

J gene: TRBJ2-3
D gene: TRBD2
clone size: few
V gene: TRBV29-1
CDR3 DNA: TGCAGCGTTATCCCCGGGGGGGATACGCAGTATTTT
CDR3 protein: CSVIPGGDTQYF

J gene: TRBJ2-4
D gene: NA
clone size: few
V gene: TRBV7-2
CDR3 DNA: TGTGCCAGCAGCCATACCGGACAGCGCATTCAGTACTTC
CDR3 protein: CASSHTGQRIQYF

J gene: TRBJ2-3
D gene: NA
clone size: many
V gene: TRBV7-2
CDR3 DNA: TGTGCCAGCAGCCCTACGGCTACAGGGGATACGCAGTATTTT
CDR3 protein: CASSPTATGDTQYF

J gene: TRBJ2-7
D gene: TRBD1
clone size: many
V gene: TRBV7-6
CDR3 DNA: TGTGCCAGCAGCTTGAGTCCCGACAGGGCGGGCGAGCAGTACTTC
CDR3 protein: CASSLSPDRAGEQYF

J gene: TRBJ2-1
D gene: NA
clone size: many
V gene: TRBV2
CDR3 DNA: TGTGCCAGCAGTGGGTATGAGCAGTTCTTC
CDR3 protein: CASSGYEQFF

J gene: TRBJ2-2
D gene: TRBD2
clone size: few
V gene: TRBV29-1
CDR3 DNA: TGCAGCGTTGGAGCGGGGGGGATGGGGGAGCTGTTTTTT
CDR3 protein: CSVGAGGMGELFF

J gene: TRBJ2-7
D gene: TRBD1
clone size: NA
V gene: TRBV20-1
CDR3 DNA: TGCAGTGCTAGAGAAAGGGACAGGACTTACTCCTACGAGCAGTACTTC
CDR3 protein: CSARERDRTYSYEQYF

J gene: TRBJ2-2
D gene: NA
clone size: NA
V gene: TRBV24-1
CDR3 DNA: TGTGCCACCAGTGTTTCGGGGGCCGGGGAGCTGTTTTTT
CDR3 protein: CATSVSGAGELFF

J gene: TRBJ2-7
D gene: NA
clone size: many
V gene: TRBV15
CDR3 DNA: TGTGCCACCAGCGCCGGGACTTTCTCCTACGAGCAGTACTTC
CDR3 protein: CATSAGTFSYEQYF

J gene: TRBJ2-3
D gene: NA
clone size: many
V gene: TRBV3-1
CDR3 DNA: TGTGCCAGCAGCCAAATAGATACGCAGTATTTT
CDR3 protein: CASSQIDTQYF

J gene: TRBJ2-1
D gene: NA
clone size: many
V gene: TRBV27
CDR3 DNA: TGTGCCAGCAGTTCCGACAGGAACCGCAATGAGCAGTTCTTC
CDR3 protein: CASSSDRNRNEQFF

J gene: TRBJ2-3
D gene: TRBD2
clone size: many
V gene: TRBV28
CDR3 DNA: TGTGCCAGCAGTTTCTGGCTAGCGGGAGGGCCCGCCACTAGCACAGATACGCAGTATTTT
CDR3 protein: CASSFWLAGGPATSTDTQYF

J gene: TRBJ2-5
D gene: NA
clone size: NA
V gene: TRBV27
CDR3 DNA: TGTGCCAGCAGTCCAAGGGGGTCCCGGCGAGAGGGACAGTACTTC
CDR3 protein: CASSPRGSRREGQYF

J gene: TRBJ1-2
D gene: NA
clone size: many
V gene: TRBV28
CDR3 DNA: TGTGCCAGCATTACAGGAGGCTATGGCTACACCTTC
CDR3 protein: CASITGGYGYTF

J gene: TRBJ1-4
D gene: NA
clone size: many
V gene: TRBV20-1
CDR3 DNA: TGCAGTGCTAGAGATGGGGGGGGTAATGAAAAACTGTTTTTT
CDR3 protein: CSARDGGGNEKLFF

J gene: TRBJ2-1
D gene: TRBD1
clone size: many
V gene: TRBV7-9
CDR3 DNA: TGTGCCAGCAGCTTAGGGTGGGCAGGGGGCTACAATGAGCAGTTCTTC
CDR3 protein: CASSLGWAGGYNEQFF

J gene: TRBJ2-5
D gene: TRBD2
clone size: NA
V gene: TRBV28
CDR3 DNA: TGTGCCAGCAGTTTTTCCCGGGCCCTGGGAGGGTTTAAGACCCAGTACTTC
CDR3 protein: CASSFSRALGGFKTQYF